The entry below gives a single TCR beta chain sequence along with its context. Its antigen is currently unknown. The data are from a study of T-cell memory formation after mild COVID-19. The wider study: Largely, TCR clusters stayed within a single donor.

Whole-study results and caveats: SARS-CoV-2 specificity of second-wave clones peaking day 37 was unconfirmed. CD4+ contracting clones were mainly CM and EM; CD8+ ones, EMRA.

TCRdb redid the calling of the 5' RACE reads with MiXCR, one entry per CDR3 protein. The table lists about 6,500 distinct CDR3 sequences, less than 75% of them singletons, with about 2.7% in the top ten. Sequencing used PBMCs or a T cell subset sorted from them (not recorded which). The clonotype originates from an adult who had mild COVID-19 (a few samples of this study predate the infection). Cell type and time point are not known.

CDR3 loop: CASSTGTSGLSGTQYF. CDR3 coding DNA: TGTGCCAGCAGCACCGGGACTAGCGGACTGTCAGGGACCCAGTACTTC. J is TRBJ2-5 and V is TRBV11-2, with 11 bases fitting TRBD2. CDR1 and CDR2 (germline): SGHAT, FQNNGV. V was clipped by 5 bases and J by 7 bases; unmatched bases: 12. The CDR3 spans 16 residues.